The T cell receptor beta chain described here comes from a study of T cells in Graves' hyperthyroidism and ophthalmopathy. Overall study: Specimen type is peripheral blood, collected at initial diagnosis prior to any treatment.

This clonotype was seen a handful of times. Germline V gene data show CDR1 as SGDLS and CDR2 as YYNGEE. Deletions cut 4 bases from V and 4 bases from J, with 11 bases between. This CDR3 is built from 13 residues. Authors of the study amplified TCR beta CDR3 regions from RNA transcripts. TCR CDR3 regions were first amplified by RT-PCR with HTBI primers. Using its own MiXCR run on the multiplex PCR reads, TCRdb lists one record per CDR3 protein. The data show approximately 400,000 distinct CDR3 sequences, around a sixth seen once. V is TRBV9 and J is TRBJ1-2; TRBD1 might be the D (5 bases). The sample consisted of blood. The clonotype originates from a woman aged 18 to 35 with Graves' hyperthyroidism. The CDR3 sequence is CASSPREFYGYTF. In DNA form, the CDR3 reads TGTGCCAGCAGCCCCAGGGAATTCTATGGCTACACCTTC.